Below, one TCR beta chain is given with its context. The table came from immunoSEQ multiplex PCR; TCRdb's copy has only in-frame clones and leaves some out. The data show 100,000 to 150,000 clones, 90% seen once. This entry comes from a study of T cell responses to AZD1222 COVID-19 vaccine. The CDR3 has 14 amino acids. Per the germline V gene, CDR1 is SQVTM and CDR2 is ANQGSEA. The V and J ends lost 6 bases and 2 bases respectively, with 16 bases between them. The receptor was derived from an adult in good health. V usage is TRBV29-1 and J usage is TRBJ1-2, with D perhaps TRBD1 (6 bases). This material consisted of peripheral blood, taken on day 0 of AZD1222 vaccination. Written as DNA, the CDR3 is TGCAGCGTAGAGGGGGGCCTCCAAAACTATGGCTACACCTTC. This codes for CSVEGGLQNYGYTF. The full variable domain, rest sourced from reference TRBV29-1 and TRBJ1-2, is SAVISQKPSRDICQRGTSLTIQCQVDSQVTMMFWYRQQPGQSLTLIATANQGSEATYESGFVIDKFPISRPNLTFSTLTVSNMSPEDSSIYLCSVEGGLQNYGYTFGSGTRLTVV.